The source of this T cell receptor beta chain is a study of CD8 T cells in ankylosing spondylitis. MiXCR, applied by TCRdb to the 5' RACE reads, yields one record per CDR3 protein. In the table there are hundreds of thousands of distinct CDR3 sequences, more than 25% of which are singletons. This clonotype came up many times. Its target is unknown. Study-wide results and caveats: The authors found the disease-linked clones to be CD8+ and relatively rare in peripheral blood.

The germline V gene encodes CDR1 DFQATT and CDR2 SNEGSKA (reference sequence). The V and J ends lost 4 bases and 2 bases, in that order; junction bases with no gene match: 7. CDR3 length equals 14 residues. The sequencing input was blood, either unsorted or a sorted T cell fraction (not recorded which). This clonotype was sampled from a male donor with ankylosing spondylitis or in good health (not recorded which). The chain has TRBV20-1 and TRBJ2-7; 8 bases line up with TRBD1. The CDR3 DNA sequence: TGCAGTGCTAACCCGACAGGGGACACCTACGAGCAGTACTTC. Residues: CSANPTGDTYEQYF.